This T cell receptor beta chain was captured in a study of neurological immune-mediated disorders. This clonotype has at least ten counts. Time point of the sample: longitudinal time-point 1 (baseline). 2 million unsorted PBMCs were stored in RNAlater at -80 °C before RNA extraction. The making of cDNA relied on 5'RACE with 10-nucleotide random UMIs. TCRdb processed the 5' RACE reads anew with MiXCR; each CDR3 protein has one entry. Among 64,000 or so distinct CDR3 sequences listed, 9.5% to 13% were seen once. Germline-derived CDR1 and CDR2 are KGHSH and LQKENI. The length of the CDR3 is 18 residues. The V gene end was trimmed by 5 bases and the J gene end by 5 bases; junction bases not matched to a gene: 11.

Sequencing used PBMCs. The receptor comes from a man under 40 in good health. The chain links TRBV18 to TRBJ2-2, with 13 bases that match TRBD2. CDR3 sequence: CASSRGTSGTGATGELFF. CDR3 DNA: TGTGCCAGCTCAAGAGGGACTAGCGGGACGGGTGCGACCGGGGAGCTGTTTTTT.